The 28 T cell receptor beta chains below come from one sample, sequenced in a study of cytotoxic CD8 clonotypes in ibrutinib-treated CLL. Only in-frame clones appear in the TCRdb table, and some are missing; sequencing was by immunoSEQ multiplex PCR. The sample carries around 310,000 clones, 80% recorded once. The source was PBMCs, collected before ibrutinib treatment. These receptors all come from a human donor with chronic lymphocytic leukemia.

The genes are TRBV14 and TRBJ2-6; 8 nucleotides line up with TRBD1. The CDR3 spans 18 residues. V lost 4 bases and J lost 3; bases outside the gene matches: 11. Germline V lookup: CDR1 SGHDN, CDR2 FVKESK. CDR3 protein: CASSRQGTGSYGANVLTF. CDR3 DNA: TGTGCCAGCAGCCGACAAGGGACAGGTTCCTATGGGGCCAACGTCCTGACTTTC.

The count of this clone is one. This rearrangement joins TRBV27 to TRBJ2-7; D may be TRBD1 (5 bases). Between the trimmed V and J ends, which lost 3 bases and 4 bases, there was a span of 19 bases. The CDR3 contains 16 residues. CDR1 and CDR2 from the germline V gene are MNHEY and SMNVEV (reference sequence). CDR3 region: CASSFTLTALGYEQYF. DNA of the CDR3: TGTGCCAGCAGTTTTACCCTGACAGCTCTCGGGTACGAGCAGTACTTC.

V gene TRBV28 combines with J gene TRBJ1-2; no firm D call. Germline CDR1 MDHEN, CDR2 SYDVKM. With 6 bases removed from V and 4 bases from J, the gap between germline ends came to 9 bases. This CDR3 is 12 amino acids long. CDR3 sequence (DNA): TGTGCCAGCAGCCCCGGCGGCTATGGCTACACCTTC. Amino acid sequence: CASSPGGYGYTF.

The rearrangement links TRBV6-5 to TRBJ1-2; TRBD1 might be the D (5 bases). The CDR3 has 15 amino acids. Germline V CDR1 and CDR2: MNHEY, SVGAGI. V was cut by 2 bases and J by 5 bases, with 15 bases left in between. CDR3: CASSYQGPGYYGYTF. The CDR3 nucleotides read TGTGCCAGCAGTTACCAGGGACCAGGGTATTATGGCTACACCTTC.

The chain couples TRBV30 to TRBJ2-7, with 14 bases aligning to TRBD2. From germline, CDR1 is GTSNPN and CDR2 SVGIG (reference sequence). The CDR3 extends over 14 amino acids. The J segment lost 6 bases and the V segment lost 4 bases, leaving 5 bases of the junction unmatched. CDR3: CAWKRGLAGAEQYF. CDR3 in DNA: TGTGCCTGGAAAAGGGGACTAGCGGGAGCCGAGCAGTACTTC.

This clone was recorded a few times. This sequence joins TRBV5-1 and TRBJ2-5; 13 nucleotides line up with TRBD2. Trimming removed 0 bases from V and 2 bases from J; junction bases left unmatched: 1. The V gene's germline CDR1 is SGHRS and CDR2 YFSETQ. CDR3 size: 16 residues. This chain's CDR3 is CASSLGGLAGQETQYF. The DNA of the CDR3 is TGCGCCAGCAGCTTGGGGGGACTAGCGGGACAAGAGACCCAGTACTTC.

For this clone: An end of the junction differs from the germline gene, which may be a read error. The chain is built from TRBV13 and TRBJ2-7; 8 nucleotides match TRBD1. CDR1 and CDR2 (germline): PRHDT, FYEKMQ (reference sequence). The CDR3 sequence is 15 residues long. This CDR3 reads CASSLGQGFTYEQYF. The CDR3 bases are TGTGCCAGCAGCCTAGGACAGGGTTTCACGTACGAGCAGTACTTC.

The CDR3 reads CASRSGLHYEQYF. The CDR3 DNA reads TGTGCCAGCAGGTCGGGACTCCACTACGAGCAGTACTTC. The chain joins TRBV6-5 to TRBJ2-7, with TRBD2 as a possible D gene (6 bases). Trimming took 6 bases from V and 3 from J, leaving 12 bases between them. Per germline, CDR1 MNHEY and CDR2 SVGAGI. The CDR3 spans 13 residues.

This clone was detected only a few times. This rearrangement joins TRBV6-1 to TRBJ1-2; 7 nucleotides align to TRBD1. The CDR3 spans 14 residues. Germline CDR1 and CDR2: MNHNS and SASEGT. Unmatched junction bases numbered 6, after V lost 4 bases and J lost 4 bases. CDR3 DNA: TGTGCCAGCAGTGGAAAGGGACAGTTCTATGGCTACACCTTC. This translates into CASSGKGQFYGYTF.

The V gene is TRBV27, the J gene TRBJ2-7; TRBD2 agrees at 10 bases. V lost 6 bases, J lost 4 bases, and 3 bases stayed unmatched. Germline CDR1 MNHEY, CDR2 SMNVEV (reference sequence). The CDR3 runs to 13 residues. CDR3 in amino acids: CASRASGSYEQYF. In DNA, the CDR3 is TGTGCCAGCAGGGCTAGCGGGAGTTACGAGCAGTACTTC.

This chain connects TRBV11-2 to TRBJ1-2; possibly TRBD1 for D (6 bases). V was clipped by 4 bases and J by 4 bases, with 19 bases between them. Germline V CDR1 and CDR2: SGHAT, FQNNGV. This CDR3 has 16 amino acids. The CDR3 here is CASSSISVDSPYGYTF. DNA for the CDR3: TGTGCCAGCAGCTCCATTAGCGTGGACAGTCCCTATGGCTACACCTTC.

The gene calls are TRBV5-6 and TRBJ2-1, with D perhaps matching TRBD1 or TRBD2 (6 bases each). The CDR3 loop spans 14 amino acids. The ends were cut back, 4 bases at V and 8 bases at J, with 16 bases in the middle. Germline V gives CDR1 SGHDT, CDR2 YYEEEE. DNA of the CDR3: TGTGCCAGCAGCCTTACCGGGGGCGGGTATGAGCAGTTCTTC. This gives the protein CASSLTGGGYEQFF.

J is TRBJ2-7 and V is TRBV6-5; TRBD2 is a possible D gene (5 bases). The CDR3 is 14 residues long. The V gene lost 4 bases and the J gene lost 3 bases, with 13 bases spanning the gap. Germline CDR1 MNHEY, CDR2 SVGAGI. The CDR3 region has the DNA TGTGCCAGCAGTTTAATTCACGGGAACTACGAGCAGTACTTC. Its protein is CASSLIHGNYEQYF.

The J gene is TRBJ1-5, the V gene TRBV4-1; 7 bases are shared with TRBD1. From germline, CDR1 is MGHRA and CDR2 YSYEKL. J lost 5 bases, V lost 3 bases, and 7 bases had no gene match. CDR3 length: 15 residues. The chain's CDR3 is CASSHLDRDDQPQHF. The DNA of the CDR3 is TGCGCCAGCAGCCACCTCGACAGGGATGATCAGCCCCAGCATTTT.

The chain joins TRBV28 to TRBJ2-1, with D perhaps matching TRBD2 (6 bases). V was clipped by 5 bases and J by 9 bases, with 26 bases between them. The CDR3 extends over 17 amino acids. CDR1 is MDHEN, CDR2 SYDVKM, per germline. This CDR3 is CASSRPRSWRDGGEQFF. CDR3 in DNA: TGTGCCAGCAGTCGACCCCGGTCTTGGAGGGACGGTGGTGAGCAGTTCTTC.

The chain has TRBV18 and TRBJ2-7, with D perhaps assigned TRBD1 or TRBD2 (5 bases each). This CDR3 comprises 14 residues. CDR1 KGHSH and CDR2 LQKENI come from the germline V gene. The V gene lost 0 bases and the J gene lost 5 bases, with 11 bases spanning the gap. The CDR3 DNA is TGTGCCAGCTCACCACCTGGGGGAATCAACGAGCAGTACTTC. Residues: CASSPPGGINEQYF.

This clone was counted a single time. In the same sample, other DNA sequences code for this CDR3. Here the CDR3 DNA reads TGTGCCAGCAGCTTGGCAGGACTAGCCTACGAGCAGTACTTC. Its translation: CASSLAGLAYEQYF. V gene TRBV5-6 combines with J gene TRBJ2-7, with 7 positions matching TRBD2. V was pared by 0 bases and J by 2 bases, with 2 bases of the junction left unmatched. The CDR3 is 14 residues long. Germline V gene sequence: CDR1 SGHDT, CDR2 YYEEEE.

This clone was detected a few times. CDR3 sequence reads: CASSVGLAGGVETQYF. DNA of the CDR3: TGTGCCAGCAGCGTCGGACTAGCGGGAGGTGTGGAGACCCAGTACTTC. This sequence joins TRBV9 and TRBJ2-5, with 14 positions matching TRBD2. CDR3 length equals 16 residues. V dropped 2 bases and J dropped 5; count of bases not matched to a gene: 5. Germline assignment: CDR1 SGDLS and CDR2 YYNGEE.

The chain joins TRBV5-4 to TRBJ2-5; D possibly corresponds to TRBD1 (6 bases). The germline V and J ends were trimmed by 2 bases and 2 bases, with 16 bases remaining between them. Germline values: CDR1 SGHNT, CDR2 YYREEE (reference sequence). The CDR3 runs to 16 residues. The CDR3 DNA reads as TGTGCCAGCAGCTTTTGGGTTGGGGGACAACAAGAGACCCAGTACTTC. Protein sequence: CASSFWVGGQQETQYF.

CDR3 DNA: TGTGCCTGGAGTGTACCCCGACAGGGGGTTCCCTATGGCTACACCTTC. This gives the protein CAWSVPRQGVPYGYTF. The gene calls are TRBV30 and TRBJ1-2, with 9 positions matching TRBD1. Germline-derived CDR1 and CDR2 are GTSNPN and SVGIG (reference sequence). Germline trimming cut 0 bases from V and 4 bases from J; bases unmatched to any gene: 9. The CDR3 totals 16 residues.

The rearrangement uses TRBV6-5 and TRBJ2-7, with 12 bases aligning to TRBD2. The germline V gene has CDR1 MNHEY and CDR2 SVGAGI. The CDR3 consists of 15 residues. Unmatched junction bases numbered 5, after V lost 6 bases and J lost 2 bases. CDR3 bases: TGTGCCAGCAGCCCGGGACTAGCGGGTACCTACGAGCAGTACTTC. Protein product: CASSPGLAGTYEQYF.

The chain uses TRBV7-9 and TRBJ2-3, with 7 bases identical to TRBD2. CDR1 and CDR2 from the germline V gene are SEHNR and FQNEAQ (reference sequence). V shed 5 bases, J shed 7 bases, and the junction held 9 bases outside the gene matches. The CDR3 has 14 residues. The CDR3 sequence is CASSPGGSNHTQYF. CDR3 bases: TGTGCCAGCAGCCCTGGCGGGAGTAACCATACGCAGTATTTT.

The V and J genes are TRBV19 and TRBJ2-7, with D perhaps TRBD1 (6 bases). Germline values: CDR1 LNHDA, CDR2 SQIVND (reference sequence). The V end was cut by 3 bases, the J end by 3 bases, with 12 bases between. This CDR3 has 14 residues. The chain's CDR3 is CASSIALDSYEQYF. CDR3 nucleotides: TGTGCCAGTAGTATCGCCTTGGACAGCTACGAGCAGTACTTC.

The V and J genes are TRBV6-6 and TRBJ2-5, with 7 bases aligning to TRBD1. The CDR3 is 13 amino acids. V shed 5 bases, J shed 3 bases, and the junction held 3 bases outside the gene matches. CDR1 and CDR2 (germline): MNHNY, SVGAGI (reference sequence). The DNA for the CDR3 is TGTGCCAGCAGTCACGGGACAGAAGAGACCCAGTACTTC. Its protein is CASSHGTEETQYF.

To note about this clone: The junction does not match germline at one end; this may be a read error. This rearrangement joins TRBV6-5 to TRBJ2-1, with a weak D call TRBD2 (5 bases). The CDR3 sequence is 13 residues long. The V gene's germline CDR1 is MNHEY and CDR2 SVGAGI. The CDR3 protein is CASSDSSNNEQFF. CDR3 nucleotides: TGTGCCAGCAGTGACTCTAGCAACAATGAGCAGTTCTTC.

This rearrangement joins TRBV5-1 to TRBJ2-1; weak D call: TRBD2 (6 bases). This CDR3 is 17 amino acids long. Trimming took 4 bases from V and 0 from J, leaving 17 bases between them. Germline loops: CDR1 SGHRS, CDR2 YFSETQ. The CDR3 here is CASSQRLVKSSYNEQFF. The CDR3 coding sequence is TGCGCCAGCAGCCAGAGACTAGTCAAGAGCTCCTACAATGAGCAGTTCTTC.

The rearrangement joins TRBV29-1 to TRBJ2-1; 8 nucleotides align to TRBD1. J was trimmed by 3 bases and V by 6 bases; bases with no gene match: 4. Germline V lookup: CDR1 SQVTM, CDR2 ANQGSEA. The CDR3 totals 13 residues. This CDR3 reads CSVEQGGYNEQFF. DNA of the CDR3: TGCAGCGTAGAACAGGGGGGCTACAATGAGCAGTTCTTC.

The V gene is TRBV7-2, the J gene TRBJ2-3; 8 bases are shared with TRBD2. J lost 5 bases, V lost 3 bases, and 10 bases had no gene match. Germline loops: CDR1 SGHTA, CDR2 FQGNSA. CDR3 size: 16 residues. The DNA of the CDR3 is TGTGCCAGCAGCTTGGGGGCTAGCGGGTTCGGAGATACGCAGTATTTT. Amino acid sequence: CASSLGASGFGDTQYF.